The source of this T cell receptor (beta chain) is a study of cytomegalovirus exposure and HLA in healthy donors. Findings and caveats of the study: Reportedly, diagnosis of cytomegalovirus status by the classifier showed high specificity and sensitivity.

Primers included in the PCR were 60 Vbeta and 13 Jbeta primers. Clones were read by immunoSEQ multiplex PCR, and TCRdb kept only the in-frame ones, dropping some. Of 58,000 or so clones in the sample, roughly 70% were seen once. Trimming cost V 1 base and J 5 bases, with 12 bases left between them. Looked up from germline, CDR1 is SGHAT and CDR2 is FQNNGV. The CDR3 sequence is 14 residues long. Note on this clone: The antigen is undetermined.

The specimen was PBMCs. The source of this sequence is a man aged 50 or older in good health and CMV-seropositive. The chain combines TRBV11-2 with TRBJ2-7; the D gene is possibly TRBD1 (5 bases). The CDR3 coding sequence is TGTGCCAGCAGCTTAGGGGGCCTGAGAAACGAGCAGTACTTC. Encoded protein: CASSLGGLRNEQYF.